A selection of T cell receptor beta chains follows, all from one sample in a study of blood T cell repertoires in COVID-19. Here immunoSEQ multiplex PCR was the method, and the copy in TCRdb shows in-frame clones only, minus some. The table lists 400,000 or so clones, approximately 90% of them singletons, with 0.65% to 1% in the top ten. The material sequenced was peripheral blood. All receptors come from a man aged 18 to 35 with COVID-19, enrolled during active disease. CDR3s include the opening cysteine and the closing phenylalanine or tryptophan. The order of the fields is D gene, V gene, clone size, J gene, CDR3 DNA, CDR3 protein. The D gene is left open where the match is weak. Size is omitted from some rows. Given values are once, few, many or a class for expanded clones.

TRBD1	TRBV25-1	NA	TRBJ1-2	TGTGCCAGCAGTGAATCAAAGACAGGGTCCTATGGCTACACCTTC	CASSESKTGSYGYTF
NA	TRBV6-5	NA	TRBJ1-3	TGTGCCAGCAGTTACGGACTGACCTCTGGAAACACCATATATTTT	CASSYGLTSGNTIYF
TRBD2	TRBV5-5	NA	TRBJ2-1	TGTGCCAGCAGCCCTATGGGCACCGGGACTAGGGGACGGAATGAGCAGTTCTTC	CASSPMGTGTRGRNEQFF
TRBD1	TRBV19	NA	TRBJ2-7	TGTGCCAGTAAGGGACAGATAAGCTCCTACGAGCAGTACTTC	CASKGQISSYEQYF
TRBD1	TRBV5-1	NA	TRBJ1-5	TGCGCCAGCAGCGCCTCAGGGGGCCAGCCCCAGCATTTT	CASSASGGQPQHF
TRBD1	TRBV7-2	NA	TRBJ2-3	TGTGCCAGCAGCCCGTTAGACAGGGCAAGCACAGATACGCAGTATTTT	CASSPLDRASTDTQYF
TRBD2	TRBV5-1	NA	TRBJ2-7	TGCGCCAGCAGCCCATGGACTAGCGGGACCTACGAGCAGTACTTC	CASSPWTSGTYEQYF
NA	TRBV14	once	TRBJ2-5	TGTGCCAGCAGCCAAGGTAGTTGGGGGACACAAGAGACCCAGTACTTC	CASSQGSWGTQETQYF
NA	TRBV11-3	NA	TRBJ2-5	TGTGCCAGCAGCTTGAGGTGGGAGACCCAGTACTTC	CASSLRWETQYF
TRBD1	TRBV19	NA	TRBJ1-4	TGTGCCAGTAGTAACGGACAGGCGACTTGGGAAAAACTGTTTTTT	CASSNGQATWEKLFF
TRBD1	TRBV4-1	NA	TRBJ1-5	TGCGCCAGCAGCCAGCGGACAGGGGGAGACCAGCCCCAGCATTTT	CASSQRTGGDQPQHF
TRBD1	TRBV7-2	few	TRBJ1-1	TGTGCCAGCAGCCAAGGACAGGGCGCTTACACTGAAGCTTTCTTT	CASSQGQGAYTEAFF
TRBD2	TRBV4-1	NA	TRBJ2-1	TGCGCCAGCAGCCAGGGAGGGGCTTCAGCTCGCTTCGAGCAGTTCTTC	CASSQGGASARFEQFF
TRBD2	TRBV7-9	NA	TRBJ2-3	TGTGCCAGCAGCCGGATAGCGGGAGGACGCACAGATACGCAGTATTTT	CASSRIAGGRTDTQYF
NA	TRBV5-5	NA	TRBJ2-6	TGTGCCAGCAGCTTTTTGCAGGGGTCCGGGGCCAACGTCCTGACTTTC	CASSFLQGSGANVLTF
TRBD2	TRBV2	NA	TRBJ2-1	TGTGCCAGCCCGGGAACTGGACTAGCGGAGTCCTACAATGAGCAGTTCTTC	CASPGTGLAESYNEQFF
TRBD2	TRBV2	NA	TRBJ2-7	TGTGCCAGCAGTGAAGGAGCGGGAGGATTCGAGCAGTACTTC	CASSEGAGGFEQYF
NA	TRBV3-1/TRBV3-2	NA	TRBJ1-6	TGTGCCAGCAGCCCCAGAGGGAATAATTCACCCCTCCACTTT	CASSPRGNNSPLHF
TRBD1	TRBV5-1	NA	TRBJ2-3	TGCGCCAGCAGCTCTCAGGGACAGGGGGGGACAGATACGCAGTATTTT	CASSSQGQGGTDTQYF
TRBD1	TRBV11-3	NA	TRBJ2-3	TGTGCCAGCAGCTTCCGGGACAGGGTAGAAGATACGCAGTATTTT	CASSFRDRVEDTQYF
NA	TRBV18	NA	TRBJ1-5	TGTGCCAGCTCTCGCACAGGGAATCAGCCCCAGCATTTT	CASSRTGNQPQHF
NA	TRBV19	NA	TRBJ1-1	TGTGCCAGTAGGGGACTACTGAACACTGAAGCTTTCTTT	CASRGLLNTEAFF
NA	TRBV2	NA	TRBJ1-1	TGTGCCAGCAGTAAACAGGGGAACACTGAAGCTTTCTTT	CASSKQGNTEAFF
TRBD1	TRBV7-9	NA	TRBJ1-2	TGTGCCAGCAGCCTGAGGACGGACAGGAACTATGGCTACACCTTC	CASSLRTDRNYGYTF
NA	TRBV7-9	NA	TRBJ2-7	TGTGCCAGCAGCTTAGGAGCTGGAGGGGACGAGCAGTACTTC	CASSLGAGGDEQYF
TRBD1	TRBV19	NA	TRBJ1-3	TGTGCCAGTAGTCCGGACAGGGTGAACACCATATATTTT	CASSPDRVNTIYF
TRBD2	TRBV18	NA	TRBJ2-3	TGTGCCAGCTCACCTGGACTAGCTCCGGGCACAGATACGCAGTATTTT	CASSPGLAPGTDTQYF
NA	TRBV7-6	NA	TRBJ2-3	TGTGCCAGCAGTCGACGGACAGCAAGCACAGATACGCAGTATTTT	CASSRRTASTDTQYF
TRBD2	TRBV5-4	NA	TRBJ2-1	TGTGCCAGCAGCTTCCCTAGCGGGGGGGCCAATGAGCAGTTCTTC	CASSFPSGGANEQFF
NA	TRBV5-6	NA	TRBJ2-2	TGTGCCAGCAGCTTGTGGCAGGCGAACACCGGGGAGCTGTTTTTT	CASSLWQANTGELFF
TRBD2	TRBV11-3	NA	TRBJ2-1	TGTGCCAGCAGCTTCGGACTAGCGGGGCTCTACAATGAGCAGTTCTTC	CASSFGLAGLYNEQFF
TRBD1	TRBV6-5	NA	TRBJ2-2	TGTGCCAGCACCCGGACAGGGGCGAACACCGGGGAGCTGTTTTTT	CASTRTGANTGELFF
NA	TRBV15	NA	TRBJ2-2	TGTGCCACCAGCAGCGGGACGAACACCGGGGAGCTGTTTTTT	CATSSGTNTGELFF
TRBD2	TRBV7-9	NA	TRBJ2-1	TGTGCCAGCAGCATGAGCGGGAGGGCCTCCCTCTACAATGAGCAGTTCTTC	CASSMSGRASLYNEQFF
TRBD2	TRBV9	NA	TRBJ2-1	TGTGCCCGCAGCGGCCGGGGGGGGACTACCTACAATGAGCAGTTCTTC	CARSGRGGTTYNEQFF
TRBD2	TRBV11-2	few	TRBJ2-7	TGTGCCAGCAGCCGAGGGAGCGGGGCATACGAGCAGTACTTC	CASSRGSGAYEQYF
TRBD1	TRBV19	NA	TRBJ1-2	TGTGCCAGTAGGATGGGGACAGGCCTTGGCTACACCTTC	CASRMGTGLGYTF
NA	TRBV11-2	NA	TRBJ1-1	TGTGCCAGCAGCTTAGGGTTAGGGACTCCTGAAGCTTTCTTT	CASSLGLGTPEAFF
NA	TRBV11-1	NA	TRBJ2-3	TGTGCCAGCAGTTGGGGGGGCACTAGCACAGATACGCAGTATTTT	CASSWGGTSTDTQYF
NA	TRBV29-1	NA	TRBJ2-1	TGCAGCGCCCTGCAGGGGAGAGCGGCCTACAATGAGCAGTTCTTC	CSALQGRAAYNEQFF
NA	TRBV5-6	NA	TRBJ2-7	TGTGCCAGCAGCTTGACGGTCTACGAGCAGTACTTC	CASSLTVYEQYF
NA	TRBV6-2/TRBV6-3	NA	TRBJ2-7	TGTGCCAGCAGTTACTATGGCAGGGGTACCTACGAGCAGTACTTC	CASSYYGRGTYEQYF
NA	TRBV18	NA	TRBJ2-7	TGTGCCAGCTCACTAGCAGGGGACGAGCAGTACTTC	CASSLAGDEQYF
TRBD1	TRBV7-9	NA	TRBJ1-6	TGTGCCAGCAGCCCCACGGGACAGTTAAATTCACCCCTCCACTTT	CASSPTGQLNSPLHF
NA	TRBV11-2	NA	TRBJ1-1	TGTGCCAGCAGCACCAGTGGCGGTCACACTGAAGCTTTCTTT	CASSTSGGHTEAFF
NA	TRBV7-8	NA	TRBJ2-7	TGTGCCAGCAGCCACCCTATCCGGGAGTTGTCCTACGAGCAGTACTTC	CASSHPIRELSYEQYF
NA	TRBV5-5	NA	TRBJ2-1	TGTGCCAGCAGCCCCGGACTCGACACATACAATGAGCAGTTCTTC	CASSPGLDTYNEQFF
NA	TRBV6-5	NA	TRBJ1-1	TGTGCCATCCACAGGGCCACTGAAGCTTTCTTT	CAIHRATEAFF
NA	TRBV27	once	TRBJ2-3	TGTGCCAGCAGTCCCCACGACAGTTCCCGCACAGATACGCAGTATTTT	CASSPHDSSRTDTQYF
TRBD1	TRBV18	once	TRBJ1-5	TGTGCCAGCTCACCGCCACAGGGGAATAGCAATCAGCCCCAGCATTTT	CASSPPQGNSNQPQHF
NA	TRBV19	once	TRBJ1-1	TGTGCCAGTAGTATGTCCCGAGGGCAGTTGAACACTGAAGCTTTCTTT	CASSMSRGQLNTEAFF
NA	TRBV7-9	few	TRBJ2-3	TGTGCCAGCAGCTTAGCCTCGGGCACAGATACGCAGTATTTT	CASSLASGTDTQYF
TRBD1	TRBV11-3	NA	TRBJ2-5	TGTGCCAGCAGCTTAGCCCGTGGTAGGGGACAGTACCAAGAGACCCAGTACTTC	CASSLARGRGQYQETQYF
NA	TRBV5-1	few	TRBJ1-6	TGCGCCAGCAGCTATAGACAGGCCGGGGATTCACCCCTCCACTTT	CASSYRQAGDSPLHF
NA	TRBV7-9	NA	TRBJ1-2	TGTGCCAGCAGCTATCTGACAGCTAACTATGGCTACACCTTC	CASSYLTANYGYTF
NA	TRBV3-1/TRBV3-2	NA	TRBJ2-1	TGTGCCAGCACCCGGACAGTAGGGAATGAGCAGTTCTTC	CASTRTVGNEQFF
TRBD2	TRBV11-2	NA	TRBJ2-3	TGTGCCAGCAGCTACACTAGCGGGGACAGCACAGATACGCAGTATTTT	CASSYTSGDSTDTQYF
NA	TRBV6-6	NA	TRBJ2-7	TGTGCCAGCAGTTACGACAGCCAATACTACGAGCAGTACTTC	CASSYDSQYYEQYF
TRBD1	TRBV10-1	NA	TRBJ1-2	TGCGCCAGCAGAGGACAGGCGGATGGCTACACCTTC	CASRGQADGYTF